This is a list of T cell receptor beta chains from one sample in a study of patients and donors after allogeneic stem cell transplantation. A single record per CDR3 protein comes from TCRdb applying MiXCR to the RT-PCR reads. The sample has about 4,200 distinct CDR3 sequences, around 17% seen once. Sequencing input: blood, either unsorted or a sorted T cell fraction (not recorded which). These receptors were collected from a human donor who was either an allogeneic HSCT recipient or a stem cell or donor lymphocyte infusion donor (not recorded which). It is not recorded whose cells these are; they may come from a transplant donor. Both conserved end residues are part of each CDR3.

>TRBV6-5|TRBJ2-4
CASRTTGANIQYF
>TRBV25-1|TRBJ2-2
CASSDRGGRVLNTGELFF
>TRBV12-3/TRBV12-4|TRBJ1-3
CASSYQGRNTIYF
>TRBV7-9|TRBJ1-6
CASSFGRGGSPLHF
>TRBV11-2|TRBJ2-5
CARLAGDWETQYF
>TRBV7-9|TRBJ1-5
CASSQNQPQHF
>TRBV6-5|TRBJ1-6
CASSYLRHLNSPLHF
>TRBV10-3|TRBJ1-6
CAISDPNSPLHF
>TRBV14|TRBJ1-2
CASSQDLGSGYTF
>TRBV28|TRBJ1-2
CASTPLNNYGYTF
>TRBV2|TRBJ2-3
CASTWDRQSTDTQYF
>TRBV20-1|TRBJ1-2
CSGDRGTSYGYTF
>TRBV16|TRBJ2-6
CASSPLSGSGANVLTF
>TRBV28|TRBJ1-4
CASRSQGVANEKLFF
>TRBV20-1|TRBJ2-1
CSASPWGTDEQFF
>TRBV6-5|TRBJ2-7
CASSSSMYEQYF
>TRBV12-3/TRBV12-4|TRBJ1-4
CASSDMLNEKLFF
>TRBV29-1|TRBJ2-1
CSVGPFVEQFF
>TRBV5-1|TRBJ2-1
CASSREAVWTYNEQFF
>TRBV19|TRBJ1-1
CASNGNTEAFF
>TRBV7-9|TRBJ2-5
CASSLASLGLAQETQYF
>TRBV10-1|TRBJ2-6
CASTSGTLLWANVLTF
>TRBV9|TRBJ2-5
CASSRVQETQYF
>TRBV7-8|TRBJ1-1
CASTRGLRQGKENEAFF
>TRBV3-1|TRBJ2-5
CASSQPGRTRTQYF
>TRBV9|TRBJ2-1
CASRAWTGSSYNEQFF
>TRBV13|TRBJ2-7
CASSRTSGGSSYEQYF
>TRBV12-3/TRBV12-4|TRBJ2-7
CASSTLRGRAVGIYEQYF
>TRBV3-1|TRBJ1-2
CASSSGVYGYTF
>TRBV12-3/TRBV12-4|TRBJ1-2
CASSFSGQGAYGYTF
>TRBV12-3/TRBV12-4|TRBJ1-2
CASREQYYGYTF
>TRBV7-9|TRBJ2-2
CASSLFQRAGELFF
>TRBV6-6|TRBJ2-7
CASSYPGTGTYEQYF
>TRBV11-2|TRBJ2-7
CASSIETSGSIYEQYF
>TRBV13|TRBJ1-2
CASSLGVVANYGYTF
>TRBV10-2|TRBJ2-1
CASSERDRPGEQFF
>TRBV10-2|TRBJ1-1
CASSEAGNTEAFF
>TRBV6-6|TRBJ2-2
CASRNRDRGSREGTGELFF
>TRBV10-1|TRBJ2-7
CASSESPGRSYEQYF